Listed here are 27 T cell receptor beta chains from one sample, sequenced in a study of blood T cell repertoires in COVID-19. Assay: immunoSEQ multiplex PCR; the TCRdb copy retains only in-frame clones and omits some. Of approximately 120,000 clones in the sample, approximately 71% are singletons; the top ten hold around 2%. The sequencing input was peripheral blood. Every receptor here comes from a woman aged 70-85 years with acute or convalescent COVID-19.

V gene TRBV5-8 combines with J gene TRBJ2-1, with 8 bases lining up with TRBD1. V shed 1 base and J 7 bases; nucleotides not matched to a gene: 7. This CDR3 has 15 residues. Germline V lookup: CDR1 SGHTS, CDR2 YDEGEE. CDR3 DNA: TGTGCCAGCAGCTTGAAGTGGACAGGGAGAAATGAGCAGTTCTTC. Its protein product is CASSLKWTGRNEQFF.

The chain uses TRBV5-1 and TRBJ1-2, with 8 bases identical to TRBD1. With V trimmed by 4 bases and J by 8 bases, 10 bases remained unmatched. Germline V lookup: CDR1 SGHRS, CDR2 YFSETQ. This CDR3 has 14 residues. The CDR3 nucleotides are TGCGCCAGCAGCCACGGGACAGGCCTTGGGGGCTACACCTTC. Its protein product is CASSHGTGLGGYTF.

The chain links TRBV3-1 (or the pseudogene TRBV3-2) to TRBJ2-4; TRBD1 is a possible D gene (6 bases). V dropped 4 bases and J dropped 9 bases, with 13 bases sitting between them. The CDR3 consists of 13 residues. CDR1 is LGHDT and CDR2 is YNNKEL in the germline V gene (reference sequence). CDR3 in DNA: TGTGCCAGCAGCCGAGGACAGTCAGGCATTCAGTACTTC. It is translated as CASSRGQSGIQYF.

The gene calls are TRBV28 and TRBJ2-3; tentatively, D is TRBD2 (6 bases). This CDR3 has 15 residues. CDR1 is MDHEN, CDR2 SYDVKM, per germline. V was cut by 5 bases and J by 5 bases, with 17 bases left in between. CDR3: CASSPGGAAGDTQYF. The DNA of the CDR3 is TGTGCCAGCAGTCCCGGAGGGGCCGCGGGAGATACGCAGTATTTT.

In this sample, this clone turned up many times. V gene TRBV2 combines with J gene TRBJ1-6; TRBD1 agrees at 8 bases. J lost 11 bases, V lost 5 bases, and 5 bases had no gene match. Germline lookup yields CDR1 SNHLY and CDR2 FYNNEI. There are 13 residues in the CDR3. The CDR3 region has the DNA TGTGCCAGCAGTACTACAGGGGGTACACCCCTCCACTTT. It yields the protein CASSTTGGTPLHF.

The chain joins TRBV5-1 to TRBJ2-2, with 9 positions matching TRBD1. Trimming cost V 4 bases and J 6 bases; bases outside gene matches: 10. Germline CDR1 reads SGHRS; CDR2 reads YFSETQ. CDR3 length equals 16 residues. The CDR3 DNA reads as TGCGCCAGCAGCCCCGGACAGGGGACGAGTCCCGGGGAGCTGTTTTTT. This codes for CASSPGQGTSPGELFF.

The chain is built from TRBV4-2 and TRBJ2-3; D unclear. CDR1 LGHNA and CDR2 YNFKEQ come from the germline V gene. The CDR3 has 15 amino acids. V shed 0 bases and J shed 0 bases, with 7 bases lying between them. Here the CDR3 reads CASSQDGQSTDTQYF. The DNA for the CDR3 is TGTGCCAGCAGCCAAGATGGGCAAAGCACAGATACGCAGTATTTT.

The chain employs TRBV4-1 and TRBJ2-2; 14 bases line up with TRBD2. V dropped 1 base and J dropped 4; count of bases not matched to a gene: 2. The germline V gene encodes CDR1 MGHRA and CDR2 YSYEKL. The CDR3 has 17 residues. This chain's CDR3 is CASSQGGLAGGTGELFF. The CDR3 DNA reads TGCGCCAGCAGCCAAGGAGGACTAGCGGGGGGCACCGGGGAGCTGTTTTTT.

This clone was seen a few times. CDR3 nucleotide sequence: TGCGCCAGCAGGGATGACAGGGGGCCGGGAAACACCATATATTTT. Its protein is CASRDDRGPGNTIYF. J is TRBJ1-3 and V is TRBV5-1; 10 bases align to TRBD1. From germline, CDR1 is SGHRS and CDR2 YFSETQ. The CDR3 extends over 15 amino acids. Trimming at V came to 5 bases and at J to 4 bases, leaving 6 bases not matched to a gene.

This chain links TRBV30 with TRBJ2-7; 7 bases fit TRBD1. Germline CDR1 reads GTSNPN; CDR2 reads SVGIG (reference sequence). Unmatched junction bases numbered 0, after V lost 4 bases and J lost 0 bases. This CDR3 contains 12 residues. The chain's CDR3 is CAWNRGSYEQYF. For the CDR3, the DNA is TGTGCCTGGAACAGGGGCTCCTACGAGCAGTACTTC.

The CDR3 DNA is TGTGCCAGCAGCTTAGCGCTCATGGACAGGGGAAAATCACCCCTCCACTTT. Amino acids: CASSLALMDRGKSPLHF. The chain links TRBV7-8 to TRBJ1-6; 9 bases are shared with TRBD1. V gave up 0 bases and J gave up 10 bases; unmatched junction bases: 10. The CDR3 is 17 amino acids. CDR1 is SGHVS and CDR2 is FQNEAQ in the germline V gene.

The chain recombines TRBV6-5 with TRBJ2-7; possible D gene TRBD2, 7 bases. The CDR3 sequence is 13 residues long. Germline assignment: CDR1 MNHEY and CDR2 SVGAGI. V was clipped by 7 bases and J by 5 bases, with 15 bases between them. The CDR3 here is CASTRGAQDEQYF. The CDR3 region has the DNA TGTGCCAGCACCCGGGGGGCGCAGGACGAGCAGTACTTC.

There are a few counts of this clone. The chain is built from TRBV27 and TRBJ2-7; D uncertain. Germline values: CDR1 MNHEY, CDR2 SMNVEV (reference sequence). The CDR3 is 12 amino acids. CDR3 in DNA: TGTGCTATGACTTACCCCTCCTACGAGCAGTACTTC. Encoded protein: CAMTYPSYEQYF.

The CDR3 DNA is TGTGCCCAGAAGGGTGGGCTAGCGGGACTAGGCGCCCCATACCTTTATTGCACAGATACGCAGTATTTT. This codes for CAQKGGLAGLGAPYLYCTDTQYF. This chain uses TRBV19 with TRBJ2-3, with TRBD2 identical over 9 bases. The length of the CDR3 is 23 residues. V shed 11 bases, J shed 1 base, and the junction held 34 bases outside the gene matches. Germline CDR1 and CDR2: LNHDA and SQIVND (reference sequence).

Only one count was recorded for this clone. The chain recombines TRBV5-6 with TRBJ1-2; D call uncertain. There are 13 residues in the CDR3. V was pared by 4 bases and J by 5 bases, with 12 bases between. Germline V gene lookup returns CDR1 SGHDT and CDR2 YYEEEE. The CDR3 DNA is TGTGCCAGCAGCCGGGATCCTTCATATGGCTACACCTTC. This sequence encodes CASSRDPSYGYTF.

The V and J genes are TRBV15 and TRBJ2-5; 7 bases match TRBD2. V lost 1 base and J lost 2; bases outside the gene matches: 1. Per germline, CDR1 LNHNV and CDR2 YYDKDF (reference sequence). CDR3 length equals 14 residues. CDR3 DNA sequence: TGTGCCACCAGCAGAGGGACTAGGCAAGAGACCCAGTACTTC. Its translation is CATSRGTRQETQYF.

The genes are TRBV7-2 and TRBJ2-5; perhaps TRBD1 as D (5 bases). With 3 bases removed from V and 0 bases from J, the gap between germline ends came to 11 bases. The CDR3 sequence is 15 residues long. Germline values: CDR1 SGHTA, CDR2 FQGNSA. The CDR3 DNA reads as TGTGCCAGCAGCTTGATTGGGGCCTACCAAGAGACCCAGTACTTC. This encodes CASSLIGAYQETQYF.

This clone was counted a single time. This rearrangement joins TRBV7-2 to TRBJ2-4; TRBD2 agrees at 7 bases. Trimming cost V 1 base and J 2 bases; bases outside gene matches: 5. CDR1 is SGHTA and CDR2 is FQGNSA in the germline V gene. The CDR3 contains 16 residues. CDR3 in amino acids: CASSLEVGGTKNIQYF. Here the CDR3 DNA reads TGTGCCAGCAGCTTAGAGGTGGGAGGGACCAAAAACATTCAGTACTTC.

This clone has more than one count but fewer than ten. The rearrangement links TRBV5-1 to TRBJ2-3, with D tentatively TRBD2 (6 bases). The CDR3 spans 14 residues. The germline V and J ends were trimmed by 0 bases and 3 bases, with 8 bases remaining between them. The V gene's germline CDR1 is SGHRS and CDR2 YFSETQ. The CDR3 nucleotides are TGCGCCAGCAGCTTGGCCGGGGGAACAGATACGCAGTATTTT. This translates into CASSLAGGTDTQYF.

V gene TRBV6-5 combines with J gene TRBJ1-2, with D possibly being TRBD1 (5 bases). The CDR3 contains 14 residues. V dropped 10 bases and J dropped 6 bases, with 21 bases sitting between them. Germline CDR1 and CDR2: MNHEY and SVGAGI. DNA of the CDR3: TGTGCCACTTCTCTGGGAGGCGGGACCGATGGCTACACCTTC. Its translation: CATSLGGGTDGYTF.

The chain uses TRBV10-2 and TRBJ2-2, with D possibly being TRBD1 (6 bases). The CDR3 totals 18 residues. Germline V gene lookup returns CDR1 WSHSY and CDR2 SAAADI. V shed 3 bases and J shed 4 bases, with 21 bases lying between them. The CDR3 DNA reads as TGCGCCAGCAGTGAACGTCACACAACAGGGTTGTTCACCGGGGAGCTGTTTTTT. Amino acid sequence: CASSERHTTGLFTGELFF.

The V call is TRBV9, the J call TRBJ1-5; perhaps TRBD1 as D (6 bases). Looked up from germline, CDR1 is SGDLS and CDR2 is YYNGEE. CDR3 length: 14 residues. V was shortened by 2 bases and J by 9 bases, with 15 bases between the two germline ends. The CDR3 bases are TGTGCCAGCAGCGTCGACCACACAGGGAGGCCCCAGCATTTT. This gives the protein CASSVDHTGRPQHF.

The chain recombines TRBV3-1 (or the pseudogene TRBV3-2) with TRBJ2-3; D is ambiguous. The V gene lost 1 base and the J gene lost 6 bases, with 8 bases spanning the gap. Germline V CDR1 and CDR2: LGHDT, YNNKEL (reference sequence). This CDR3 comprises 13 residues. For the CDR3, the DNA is TGTGCCAGCAGCCAAGCTTTACTTGATACGCAGTATTTT. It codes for CASSQALLDTQYF.

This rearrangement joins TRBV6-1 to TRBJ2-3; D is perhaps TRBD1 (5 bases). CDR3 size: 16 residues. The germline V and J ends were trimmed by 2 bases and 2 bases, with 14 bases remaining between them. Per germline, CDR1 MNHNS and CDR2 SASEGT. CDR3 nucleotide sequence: TGTGCCAGCAGTGAACCACCGGCAGGGTACACAGATACGCAGTATTTT. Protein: CASSEPPAGYTDTQYF.

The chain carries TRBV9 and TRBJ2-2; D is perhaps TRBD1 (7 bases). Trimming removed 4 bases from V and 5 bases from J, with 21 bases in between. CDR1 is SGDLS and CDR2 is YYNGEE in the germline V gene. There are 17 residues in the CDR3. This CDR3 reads CASSPNRGPGRTGELFF. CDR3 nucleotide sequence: TGTGCCAGCAGCCCCAACAGGGGCCCTGGGAGGACCGGGGAGCTGTTTTTT.

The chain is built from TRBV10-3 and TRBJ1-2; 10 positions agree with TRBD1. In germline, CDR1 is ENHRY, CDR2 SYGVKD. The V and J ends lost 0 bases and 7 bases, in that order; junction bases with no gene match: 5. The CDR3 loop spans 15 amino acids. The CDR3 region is CAISESGQGISGYTF. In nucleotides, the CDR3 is TGTGCCATCAGTGAGTCGGGACAGGGGATCAGTGGCTACACCTTC.

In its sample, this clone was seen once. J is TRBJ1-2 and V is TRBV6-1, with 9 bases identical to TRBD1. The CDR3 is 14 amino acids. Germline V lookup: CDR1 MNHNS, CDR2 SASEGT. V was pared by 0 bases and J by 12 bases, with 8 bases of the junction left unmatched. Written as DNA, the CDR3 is TGTGCCAGCAGTGAAGCCGGACAGGGGCGTGGAAACACCTTC. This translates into CASSEAGQGRGNTF.